The clone carrying this T cell receptor (beta chain) was recorded a few times. What it binds is unknown. The data are from a study of cytomegalovirus exposure and HLA in healthy donors. 13 Jbeta primers and 60 Vbeta primers were used for the PCR. Method: immunoSEQ multiplex PCR; TCRdb's copy keeps in-frame clones and lacks some. The data contain 200,000 to 250,000 clones, around 64% of them singletons. The CDR3 length is 15 residues. V trimming: 1 base; J trimming: 4 bases; junction bases outside the gene matches: 4. Germline lookup yields CDR1 SGHRS and CDR2 YFSETQ. Study-wide results and caveats: Most CMV-associated TCR beta chains appeared HLA-restricted in a later analysis.

Material: PBMCs. The clonotype comes from a man aged 35 to 55 in good health and CMV-seropositive. This chain connects TRBV5-1 to TRBJ2-1; 8 nucleotides match TRBD1. CDR3 coding DNA: TGCGCCAGCAGCTTGCAGGGGGCGGGGTACAATGAGCAGTTCTTC. Translated: CASSLQGAGYNEQFF.